These 18 T cell receptor beta chains share one sample of origin, sequenced in a study of beta chain features in type 1 diabetes. Isolated RNA was reverse transcribed in full, so expressed TCRB transcripts were sequenced. Method: immunoSEQ multiplex PCR; TCRdb's copy keeps in-frame clones and lacks some. The sample includes 350,000 to 450,000 clones, about 14% of them seen just once. The sequenced sample consisted of naive CD4+ T cells from blood. The origin of the receptors is a man younger than 40 in good health.

This clone was found a few times. The chain joins TRBV30 to TRBJ1-1; D not certain. V was pared by 4 bases and J by 1 base, with 10 bases between. The germline CDR1 and CDR2 sequences are GTSNPN and SVGIG (reference sequence). This CDR3 is 13 amino acids long. In nucleotides, the CDR3 is TGTGCCTGGACGGCAGGTTGGAACACTGAAGCTTTCTTT. It specifies CAWTAGWNTEAFF.

The chain couples TRBV9 to TRBJ2-6; TRBD2 matches at 7 bases. The germline gives CDR1 SGDLS, CDR2 YYNGEE. The CDR3 spans 16 residues. Trimming cost V 0 bases and J 4 bases; bases outside gene matches: 4. The CDR3 DNA is TGTGCCAGCAGCGTAGGGGAGGGAACCGGGGCCAACGTCCTGACTTTC. Translation gives CASSVGEGTGANVLTF.

The V gene is TRBV5-4, the J gene TRBJ2-5; the D gene is possibly TRBD2 (6 bases). There are 15 residues in the CDR3. V was pared by 4 bases and J by 0 bases, with 13 bases between. Germline CDR1 is SGHNT and CDR2 is YYREEE (reference sequence). CDR3 bases: TGTGCCAGCAGCAATCGGGGGAATTACCAAGAGACCCAGTACTTC. Encoded protein: CASSNRGNYQETQYF.

On this clone: Other nucleotide sequences in the sample specify the same CDR3. The chain carries TRBV7-2 and TRBJ2-3; the match to TRBD2 covers 9 bases. V lost 3 bases, J lost 1 base, and 2 bases stayed unmatched. The length of the CDR3 is 15 residues. The V gene's germline CDR1 is SGHTA and CDR2 FQGNSA. The CDR3 sequence: CASSLASGGTDTQYF. CDR3 nucleotide sequence: TGTGCCAGCAGCTTGGCTAGCGGGGGCACAGATACGCAGTATTTT.

J is TRBJ2-1 and V is TRBV30; D is perhaps TRBD2 (6 bases). V dropped 1 base and J dropped 3 bases, with 22 bases sitting between them. Germline assignment: CDR1 GTSNPN and CDR2 SVGIG (reference sequence). The CDR3 consists of 18 residues. CDR3 sequence: CAWSGWSGRPGDYNEQFF. As DNA, the CDR3 is TGTGCCTGGAGTGGTTGGTCTGGGAGACCGGGGGACTACAATGAGCAGTTCTTC.

In its sample, this clone was seen a few times. The chain carries TRBV5-5 and TRBJ1-2; no reliable D call. Trimming stripped 1 base from V and 4 bases from J, with 14 bases between. The germline gives CDR1 SGHKS, CDR2 YYEKEE (reference sequence). This CDR3 has 15 amino acids. CDR3 sequence (DNA): TGTGCCAGCAGCTTGACGATTGGACGGAGCTATGGCTACACCTTC. This sequence encodes CASSLTIGRSYGYTF. The variable domain in full, completed from reference TRBV5-5 and TRBJ1-2, reads DAGVTQSPTHLIKTRGQQVTLRCSPISGHKSVSWYQQVLGQGPQFIFQYYEKEERGRGNFPDRFSARQFPNYSSELNVNALLLGDSALYLCASSLTIGRSYGYTFGSGTRLTVV.

This clone has a handful of counts. The CDR3 loop reads CASSLAGQDTQYF. The CDR3 nucleotides read TGTGCCAGCAGCTTAGCAGGACAAGATACGCAGTATTTT. The chain joins TRBV7-6 to TRBJ2-3; possibly TRBD1 for D (5 bases). The CDR3 is made up of 13 amino acids. The V end lost 0 bases, the J end lost 5 bases, and 6 bases lay between the germline ends. Germline assignment: CDR1 SGHVS and CDR2 FNYEAQ.

The chain combines TRBV11-3 with TRBJ2-3, with 8 bases aligning to TRBD2. This CDR3 comprises 16 residues. Germline V gene lookup returns CDR1 SGHNT and CDR2 YENEEA. The V segment lost 1 base and the J segment 0 bases; nucleotides outside the gene matches: 3. The CDR3 reads CASSLVLAASTDTQYF. The CDR3 DNA reads as TGTGCCAGCAGCTTAGTACTAGCGGCTAGCACAGATACGCAGTATTTT.

This clone showed up just a few times. The V call is TRBV9, the J call TRBJ2-1, with D unclear. V lost 2 bases and J lost 4, with 4 bases in between. CDR1 is SGDLS and CDR2 is YYNGEE in the germline V gene. CDR3 length equals 12 residues. The CDR3: CASSVSYNEQFF. The CDR3 nucleotides are TGTGCCAGCAGCGTGTCATACAATGAGCAGTTCTTC.

The table lists this clone with a count of one. V usage is TRBV15 and J usage is TRBJ2-5, with a tentative D call TRBD2 (6 bases). Trimming took off 0 bases at V and 13 bases at J, with 21 bases between the two ends. The germline V gene has CDR1 LNHNV and CDR2 YYDKDF (reference sequence). The CDR3 consists of 15 residues. In DNA, the CDR3 is TGTGCCACCAGCAGAGAAGGTGGAGGGTCGTACCTGAGGTACTTC. Translating it yields CATSREGGGSYLRYF.

This clone was recorded a few times. Here the CDR3 DNA reads TGTGCCAGCAGTGGTCAAGGCCCAACTAATGAAAAACTGTTTTTT. This codes for CASSGQGPTNEKLFF. V usage is TRBV9 and J usage is TRBJ1-4; D gene uncertain. V was cut by 5 bases and J by 0 bases, with 11 bases left in between. Germline-derived CDR1 and CDR2 are SGDLS and YYNGEE. This CDR3 contains 15 residues.

This clone appeared a few times. J is TRBJ1-6 and V is TRBV5-1; D ambiguous. Trimming removed 0 bases from V and 9 bases from J, with 16 bases in between. Germline CDR1 and CDR2: SGHRS and YFSETQ. This CDR3 region has 16 residues. CDR3 sequence reads: CASSLGDSLGSSPLHF. The CDR3 DNA reads as TGCGCCAGCAGCTTGGGAGACTCCCTAGGGAGTTCACCCCTCCACTTT.

This clone has more than one count but fewer than ten. V gene TRBV6-4 combines with J gene TRBJ2-3, with 11 nucleotides matching TRBD2. Per germline, CDR1 MRHNA and CDR2 SNTAGT. V gave up 5 bases and J gave up 2 bases; unmatched junction bases: 6. CDR3 length: 16 residues. This chain's CDR3 is CASSPLAGGLTDTQYF. The CDR3 DNA sequence: TGTGCCAGCAGTCCGCTAGCGGGGGGACTCACAGATACGCAGTATTTT.

This clone was recorded a few times. This chain joins TRBV6-5 and TRBJ1-1; 8 bases line up with TRBD1. The CDR3 runs to 14 residues. Germline values: CDR1 MNHEY, CDR2 SVGAGI. J was trimmed by 11 bases and V by 2 bases; bases with no gene match: 10. CDR3 sequence reads: CASSYRGQGQEAFF. DNA of the CDR3: TGTGCCAGCAGTTACCGAGGACAGGGCCAGGAGGCTTTCTTT.

This clone has only a few counts. The chain carries TRBV9 and TRBJ2-1, with D uncertain. The CDR3 consists of 15 residues. CDR1 SGDLS and CDR2 YYNGEE come from the germline V gene. Trimming stripped 0 bases from V and 8 bases from J, with 15 bases between. The CDR3 nucleotides are TGTGCCAGCAGCGTAGGTGGCGGTGGTATGGATGAGCAGTTCTTC. Protein: CASSVGGGGMDEQFF. Using reference TRBV9 and TRBJ2-1 for the parts outside the CDR3, the full variable domain is DSGVTQTPKHLITATGQRVTLRCSPRSGDLSVYWYQQSLDQGLQFLIQYYNGEERAKGNILERFSAQQFPDLHSELNLSSLELGDSALYFCASSVGGGGMDEQFFGPGTRLTVL.

The genes are TRBV18 and TRBJ1-1, with a tentative D call TRBD1 (6 bases). V lost 6 bases, J lost 4 bases, and 9 bases lay in between. Germline lookup yields CDR1 KGHSH and CDR2 LQKENI. The CDR3 contains 12 residues. CDR3 residues: CASSTGGTEAFF. CDR3 in DNA: TGTGCCAGCTCGACAGGTGGCACTGAAGCTTTCTTT.

This clone was counted between two and nine times. The V gene is TRBV5-4, the J gene TRBJ1-6, with D unclear. V lost 2 bases, J lost 0 bases, and 6 bases lay in between. The length of the CDR3 is 15 residues. Germline assignment: CDR1 SGHNT and CDR2 YYREEE (reference sequence). Here the CDR3 reads CASSFGSSYNSPLHF. In nucleotides, the CDR3 is TGTGCCAGCAGCTTTGGGAGCTCCTATAATTCACCCCTCCACTTT.

The CDR3 bases are TGCAGCGTTATGACAGGGACGAACACTGAAGCTTTCTTT. It encodes CSVMTGTNTEAFF. The chain links TRBV29-1 to TRBJ1-1; 7 bases match TRBD1. The germline V gene encodes CDR1 SQVTM and CDR2 ANQGSEA. After removal of 5 bases from V and 1 base from J, the junction contained 4 bases not matched to a gene. The length of the CDR3 is 13 residues.